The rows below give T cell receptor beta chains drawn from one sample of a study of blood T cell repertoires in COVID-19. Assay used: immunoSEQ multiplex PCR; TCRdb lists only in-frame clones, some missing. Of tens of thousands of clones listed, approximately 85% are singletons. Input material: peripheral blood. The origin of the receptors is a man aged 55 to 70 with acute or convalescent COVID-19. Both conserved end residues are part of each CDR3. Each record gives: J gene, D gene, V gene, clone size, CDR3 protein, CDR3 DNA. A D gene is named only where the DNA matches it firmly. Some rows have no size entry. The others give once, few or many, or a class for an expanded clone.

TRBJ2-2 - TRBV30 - CAWSGARELFF TGTGCCTGGAGTGGAGCACGGGAGCTGTTTTTT
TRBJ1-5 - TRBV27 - CASSRGTGSQPQHF TGTGCCAGCAGTCGGGGTACGGGCAGTCAGCCCCAGCATTTT
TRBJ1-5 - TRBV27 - CASSPRTDFNNQPQHF TGTGCCAGCAGTCCCCGGACGGACTTTAACAATCAGCCCCAGCATTTT
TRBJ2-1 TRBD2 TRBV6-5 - CASSYFSGGGENEQFF TGTGCCAGCAGTTACTTTAGCGGGGGAGGGGAGAATGAGCAGTTCTTC
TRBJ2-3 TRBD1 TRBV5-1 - CASSLQGASGSTDTQYF TGCGCCAGCAGCTTACAGGGGGCTAGCGGCTCCACAGATACGCAGTATTTT
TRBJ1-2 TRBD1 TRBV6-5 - CASSYRDRGRGYTF TGTGCCAGCAGTTACCGGGACAGGGGACGGGGCTACACCTTC
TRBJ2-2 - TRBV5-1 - CASSLVQNTGELFF TGCGCCAGCAGCTTGGTACAGAACACCGGGGAGCTGTTTTTT
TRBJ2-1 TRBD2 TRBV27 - CASSLEAGGHNEQFF TGTGCCAGCAGTCTCGAAGCGGGAGGGCACAATGAGCAGTTCTTC
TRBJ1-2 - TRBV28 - CASSSQRGGGGYTF TGTGCCAGCAGTTCCCAGCGGGGGGGAGGAGGCTACACCTTC
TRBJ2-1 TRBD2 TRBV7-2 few CASKTSGGRDEQFF TGTGCCAGCAAGACTAGCGGGGGTCGTGATGAGCAGTTCTTC
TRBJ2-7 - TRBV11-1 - CASKTPAQYEQYF TGTGCTTCCAAGACTCCTGCCCAGTACGAGCAGTACTTC
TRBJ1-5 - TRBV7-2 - CASSAQAGNGQPQHF TGTGCCAGCAGTGCCCAAGCAGGGAATGGCCAGCCCCAGCATTTT
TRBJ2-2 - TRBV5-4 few CASSLARGMNTGELFF TGTGCCAGCAGCTTGGCTCGGGGAATGAACACCGGGGAGCTGTTTTTT
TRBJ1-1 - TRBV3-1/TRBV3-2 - CASSLEGRATEAFF TGTGCCAGCAGCCTGGAGGGGAGGGCCACTGAAGCTTTCTTT
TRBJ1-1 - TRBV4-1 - CASSRGDTEAFF TGCGCCAGCAGCCGGGGGGACACTGAAGCTTTCTTT
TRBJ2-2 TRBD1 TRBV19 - CASTGGNTGELFF TGTGCCAGTACAGGGGGCAACACCGGGGAGCTGTTTTTT
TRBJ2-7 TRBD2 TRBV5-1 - CASRAVSGPPYEQYF TGCGCCAGCAGAGCCGTTAGCGGGCCCCCCTACGAGCAGTACTTC
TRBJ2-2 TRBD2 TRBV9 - CASSGTSGTGELFF TGTGCCAGCAGTGGGACTAGCGGCACCGGGGAGCTGTTTTTT
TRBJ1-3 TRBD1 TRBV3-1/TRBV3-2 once CASSPGTGVLGGNTIYF TGTGCCAGCAGCCCCGGGACAGGGGTTTTAGGGGGAAACACCATATATTTT
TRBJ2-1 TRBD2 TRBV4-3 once CASSGTSGEQFF TGCGCCAGCAGCGGAACTAGCGGGGAGCAGTTCTTC
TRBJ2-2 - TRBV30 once CAWSVRRPGELFF TGTGCCTGGAGTGTACGGCGGCCCGGGGAGCTGTTTTTT
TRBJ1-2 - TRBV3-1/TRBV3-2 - CASRGQGNPDGYTF TGTGCCAGCAGAGGGCAGGGCAATCCTGACGGCTACACCTTC
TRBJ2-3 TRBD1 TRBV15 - CATTSGQGFTDTQYF TGTGCCACCACCTCGGGACAGGGTTTCACAGATACGCAGTATTTT
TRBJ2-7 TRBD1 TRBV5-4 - CASSSTGGNPYEQYF TGTGCCAGCAGCTCGACAGGGGGGAACCCCTACGAGCAGTACTTC
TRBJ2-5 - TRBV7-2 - CASSSQYQETQYF TGTGCCAGCAGCTCCCAGTACCAAGAGACCCAGTACTTC
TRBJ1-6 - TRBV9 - CASSVGGSGSPLHF TGTGCCAGCAGCGTAGGTGGCAGTGGTTCACCCCTCCACTTT
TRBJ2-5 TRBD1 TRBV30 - CAWSGAGGLETQYF TGTGCCTGGAGTGGAGCAGGGGGCTTAGAGACCCAGTACTTC
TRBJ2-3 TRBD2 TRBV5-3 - CARSYRITSGGFTDTQYF TGTGCCAGAAGCTATAGGATCACTAGCGGGGGTTTCACAGATACGCAGTATTTT
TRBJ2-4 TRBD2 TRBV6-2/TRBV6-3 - CASTPGPSGAKNIQYF TGTGCCAGCACCCCAGGCCCTAGCGGGGCCAAAAACATTCAGTACTTC
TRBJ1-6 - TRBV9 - CASSQTDNSPLHF TGTGCCAGCAGCCAGACAGACAATTCACCCCTCCACTTT
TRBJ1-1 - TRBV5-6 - CASSWGEGIGVTEAFF TGTGCCAGCAGCTGGGGGGAAGGGATTGGTGTCACTGAAGCTTTCTTT